These 29 T cell receptor beta chains were all obtained from the same sample, sequenced in a study of T cell changes during pregnancy in multiple sclerosis. Generated by immunoSEQ multiplex PCR, the TCRdb table keeps only in-frame clones and is missing some. The table shows about 80,000 clones, with approximately 95% occurring only once. The sequencing here drew on peripheral blood, taken in the second trimester of pregnancy. The receptors shown here come from a female donor in good health, enrolled as a control in a pregnancy study.

V and J are TRBV13 and TRBJ1-1, with 7 bases matching TRBD1. Looked up from germline, CDR1 is PRHDT and CDR2 is FYEKMQ (reference sequence). The CDR3 loop spans 16 amino acids. J lost 1 base, V lost 2 bases, and 7 bases had no gene match. CDR3 loop: CASSLRGTAGNTEAFF. The DNA of the CDR3 is TGTGCCAGCAGCTTAAGGGGGACAGCTGGGAACACTGAAGCTTTCTTT.

This chain links TRBV6-5 with TRBJ1-3; D unclear. The CDR3 totals 14 residues. V lost 4 bases to trimming and J lost 1 base, with 8 bases between them. CDR1 and CDR2 from the germline V gene are MNHEY and SVGAGI. The CDR3 DNA follows: TGTGCCAGCAGTTCCGGGTTATCTGGAAACACCATATATTTT. Its protein is CASSSGLSGNTIYF.

The chain combines TRBV25-1 with TRBJ2-7; maybe TRBD1 (6 bases). The CDR3 length is 15 residues. CDR1 MGHDK and CDR2 SYGVNS come from the germline V gene. Between the trimmed V and J ends, which lost 2 bases and 2 bases, there was a span of 13 bases. The CDR3 loop reads CASSETGLAPYEQYF. Written as DNA, the CDR3 is TGTGCCAGCAGTGAAACAGGGTTGGCTCCCTACGAGCAGTACTTC.

This chain joins TRBV25-1 and TRBJ2-5, with 9 bases identical to TRBD1. J was trimmed by 2 bases and V by 2 bases; bases with no gene match: 6. The CDR3 has 16 amino acids. Germline V gene data show CDR1 as MGHDK and CDR2 as SYGVNS. Here the CDR3 DNA reads TGTGCCAGCAGTGAACTCGGGACAGGGCTACAAGAGACCCAGTACTTC. Protein sequence: CASSELGTGLQETQYF.

This rearrangement joins TRBV7-9 to TRBJ1-1, with TRBD1 identical over 9 bases. The germline CDR1 and CDR2 sequences are SEHNR and FQNEAQ (reference sequence). V shed 5 bases, J shed 0 bases, and the junction held 7 bases outside the gene matches. The CDR3 sequence is 16 residues long. The CDR3 reads CASSVQGAVMNTEAFF. The CDR3 coding sequence is TGTGCCAGCAGCGTACAGGGGGCCGTCATGAACACTGAAGCTTTCTTT.

The genes are TRBV19 and TRBJ2-7, with a possible D match to TRBD1 (6 bases). V was shortened by 5 bases and J by 4 bases, with 18 bases between the two germline ends. This CDR3 spans 15 amino acids. Germline V gene lookup returns CDR1 LNHDA and CDR2 SQIVND (reference sequence). In nucleotides, the CDR3 is TGTGCCAGTAGTGTACAGGGACCAGGGGTTTACGAGCAGTACTTC. Its protein product is CASSVQGPGVYEQYF.

The J gene is TRBJ2-7, the V gene TRBV29-1; TRBD1 matches 8 bases. The trim removed 7 bases at V and 0 bases at J, leaving 5 bases unmatched. CDR3 length: 13 amino acids. Germline V lookup: CDR1 SQVTM, CDR2 ANQGSEA. CDR3 coding DNA: TGCAGCGCCCGGACAGGGATCTCCTACGAGCAGTACTTC. As protein: CSARTGISYEQYF.

V is TRBV29-1 and J is TRBJ2-1, with 11 bases lining up with TRBD1. The CDR3 extends over 12 amino acids. Per germline, CDR1 SQVTM and CDR2 ANQGSEA. The CDR3: CAGTGGYNEQFF. CDR3 in DNA: TGCGCGGGGACAGGGGGCTACAATGAGCAGTTCTTC.

The chain employs TRBV7-2 and TRBJ2-1, with TRBD2 matching over 7 bases. The germline V gene encodes CDR1 SGHTA and CDR2 FQGNSA. This CDR3 has 14 amino acids. Trimming at V came to 3 bases and at J to 6 bases, leaving 5 bases not matched to a gene. DNA for the CDR3: TGTGCCAGCAGCTTGAGCGGGGCAAGCAATGAGCAGTTCTTC. Its translation: CASSLSGASNEQFF.

The genes are TRBV28 and TRBJ2-3; 9 bases line up with TRBD1. This CDR3 is built from 18 residues. Germline V CDR1 and CDR2: MDHEN, SYDVKM. V lost 8 bases to trimming and J lost 3 bases; unmatched junction nucleotides: 18. CDR3 in DNA: TGTGCCAGCTATGGGGGGACAGGGCGAATTGGGGAAACAGATACGCAGTATTTT. This codes for CASYGGTGRIGETDTQYF.

The chain couples TRBV28 to TRBJ1-3, with D possibly being TRBD1 (6 bases). This CDR3 region has 18 residues. V lost 6 bases and J lost 1, with 22 bases in between. In germline, CDR1 is MDHEN, CDR2 SYDVKM. CDR3 DNA: TGTGCCAGCAGCCTCTCCCCCGGCCAGGGGAAGTCTGGAAACACCATATATTTT. It specifies CASSLSPGQGKSGNTIYF. The variable domain in full, with the rest retrieved from reference TRBV28 and TRBJ1-3, is DVKVTQSSRYLVKRTGEKVFLECVQDMDHENMFWYRQDPGLGLRLIYFSYDVKMKEKGDIPEGYSVSREKKERFSLILESASTNQTSMYLCASSLSPGQGKSGNTIYFGEGSWLTVV.

The gene calls are TRBV4-1 and TRBJ1-2; 7 bases agree with TRBD1. The CDR3 is made up of 16 amino acids. The V segment lost 4 bases and the J segment 0 bases; nucleotides outside the gene matches: 8. Germline V gene sequence: CDR1 MGHRA, CDR2 YSYEKL. This CDR3 is CASSPRAGTANYGYTF. The CDR3 bases are TGCGCCAGCAGCCCAAGGGCCGGGACAGCTAACTATGGCTACACCTTC.

This chain joins TRBV7-9 and TRBJ2-7, with D possibly TRBD1 on 5 matching bases. The germline gives CDR1 SEHNR, CDR2 FQNEAQ (reference sequence). V was pared by 5 bases and J by 5 bases, with 10 bases between. This CDR3 is 12 amino acids long. The CDR3 reads CASSKGVDEQYF. In DNA form, the CDR3 reads TGTGCCAGCAGCAAAGGGGTAGACGAGCAGTACTTC. Drawing the rest from reference TRBV7-9 and TRBJ2-7, the complete variable domain is DTGVSQNPRHKITKRGQNVTFRCDPISEHNRLYWYRQTLGQGPEFLTYFQNEAQLEKSRLLSDRFSAERPKGSFSTLEIQRTEQGDSAMYLCASSKGVDEQYFGPGTRLTVT.

This chain connects TRBV4-2 to TRBJ1-1; possible D gene TRBD1, 6 bases. Germline CDR1 is LGHNA and CDR2 is YNFKEQ. The V end was cut by 2 bases, the J end by 4 bases, with 17 bases between. This CDR3 spans 16 amino acids. CDR3 residues: CASSQSAGVPITEAFF. In DNA form, the CDR3 reads TGTGCCAGCAGCCAATCGGCAGGGGTCCCAATCACTGAAGCTTTCTTT.

Written as DNA, the CDR3 is TGTGCCAGCCATGGGGGGGCTTTGTCAGATACGCAGTATTTT. This translates into CASHGGALSDTQYF. The chain links TRBV28 to TRBJ2-3; possible D gene TRBD2, 7 bases. The V end was cut by 8 bases, the J end by 4 bases, with 16 bases between. CDR1 and CDR2 from the germline V gene are MDHEN and SYDVKM. The CDR3 spans 14 residues.

This CDR3 reads CASSQGAGSRQPQHF. In DNA form, the CDR3 reads TGCGCCAGCAGCCAAGGGGCGGGGTCTCGGCAGCCCCAGCATTTT. V is TRBV4-1 and J is TRBJ1-5; D not certain. Germline-derived CDR1 and CDR2 are MGHRA and YSYEKL. V lost 1 base and J lost 7, with 14 bases in between. The length of the CDR3 is 15 residues.

This rearrangement joins TRBV18 to TRBJ1-2, with 8 bases aligning to TRBD1. Per the germline V gene, CDR1 is KGHSH and CDR2 is LQKENI. The CDR3 totals 14 residues. V was pared by 3 bases and J by 7 bases, with 7 bases of the junction left unmatched. CDR3 DNA: TGTGCCAGCTCACCGACTGGACAGGGAGGTGGCTACACCTTC. This gives the protein CASSPTGQGGGYTF.

The rearrangement links TRBV28 to TRBJ1-2; 8 nucleotides agree with TRBD1. This CDR3 has 14 residues. Trimming cost V 6 bases and J 0 bases; bases outside gene matches: 3. The V gene's germline CDR1 is MDHEN and CDR2 SYDVKM. CDR3 sequence (DNA): TGTGCCAGCAGATTACAGGGGGCTAACTATGGCTACACCTTC. Protein product: CASRLQGANYGYTF.

The chain joins TRBV5-4 to TRBJ2-1, with 7 bases aligning to TRBD2. CDR3 size: 16 residues. Trimming at V came to 0 bases and at J to 1 base, leaving 4 bases not matched to a gene. Germline V lookup: CDR1 SGHNT, CDR2 YYREEE (reference sequence). CDR3 sequence: CASSLDPGGSYNEQFF. The CDR3 nucleotides are TGTGCCAGCAGCTTGGATCCGGGAGGTTCCTACAATGAGCAGTTCTTC.

V gene TRBV4-2 combines with J gene TRBJ1-1, with a possible D match to TRBD1 (5 bases). Trimming shortened V by 0 bases and J by 5 bases, and 16 bases separated the two germline ends. The CDR3 covers 16 residues. Germline V CDR1 and CDR2: LGHNA, YNFKEQ. CDR3 protein: CASSQDRVGSGTEAFF. CDR3 DNA: TGTGCCAGCAGCCAAGACCGAGTGGGGTCAGGGACTGAAGCTTTCTTT.

The V and J genes are TRBV21-1 and TRBJ1-5; TRBD1 reflects the table's D call only, with no check against the DNA. TRBV21-1 is a pseudogene locus. The CDR3 extends over 20 amino acids. This CDR3 reads CASSFSEVPSWTAGNQPQHF. Written as DNA, the CDR3 is TGTGCCAGCAGCTTTTCAGAAGTCCCATCTTGGACAGCAGGCAATCAGCCCCAGCATTTT.

V gene TRBV18 combines with J gene TRBJ2-7; D is uncertain. V lost 3 bases and J lost 3, with 15 bases in between. The CDR3 has 15 residues. Germline V gene lookup returns CDR1 KGHSH and CDR2 LQKENI. CDR3 bases: TGTGCCAGCTCACCCACACACACATCAAACTACGAGCAGTACTTC. It yields the protein CASSPTHTSNYEQYF.

The chain links TRBV7-2 to TRBJ1-2; TRBD1 aligns across 9 bases. The CDR3 totals 13 residues. J was trimmed by 7 bases and V by 5 bases; bases with no gene match: 5. Per germline, CDR1 SGHTA and CDR2 FQGNSA. CDR3 protein: CASSLQGALGYTF. Here the CDR3 DNA reads TGTGCCAGCAGCCTACAGGGGGCGCTTGGCTACACCTTC. Using reference TRBV7-2 and TRBJ1-2 for the parts outside the CDR3, the full variable domain is GAGVSQSPSNKVTEKGKDVELRCDPISGHTALYWYRQSLGQGLEFLIYFQGNSAPDKSGLPSDRFSAERTGGSVSTLTIQRTQQEDSAVYLCASSLQGALGYTFGSGTRLTVV.

V gene TRBV6-6 combines with J gene TRBJ2-3; TRBD2 agrees at 9 bases. This CDR3 has 15 residues. V lost 5 bases to trimming and J lost 3 bases; unmatched junction nucleotides: 6. CDR1 is MNHNY and CDR2 is SVGAGI in the germline V gene (reference sequence). The CDR3 region has the DNA TGTGCCAGCAGTGTAGCGGGAGAGAAAACAGATACGCAGTATTTT. This encodes CASSVAGEKTDTQYF.

The chain employs TRBV19 and TRBJ2-1; 9 bases match TRBD2. The CDR3 is 16 residues long. Trimming at V came to 4 bases and at J to 9 bases, leaving 13 bases not matched to a gene. Germline values: CDR1 LNHDA, CDR2 SQIVND (reference sequence). The CDR3 DNA is TGTGCCAGTAGTAAACGACAACCGGGACTAGCAATTGAGCAGTTCTTC. Its protein product is CASSKRQPGLAIEQFF.

This clone occurred a few times. The rearrangement joins TRBV2 to TRBJ2-2; tentatively, D is TRBD1 (6 bases). There are 14 residues in the CDR3. The ends were cut back, 5 bases at V and 4 bases at J, with 11 bases in the middle. The germline V gene encodes CDR1 SNHLY and CDR2 FYNNEI. The CDR3 nucleotides are TGTGCCAGCAGTTTACAGGGAATCACCGGGGAGCTGTTTTTT. This encodes CASSLQGITGELFF.

The V call is TRBV10-3, the J call TRBJ1-2, with D perhaps matching TRBD1 (5 bases). V lost 4 bases to trimming and J lost 3 bases, with 9 bases between them. The CDR3 length is 13 residues. The germline CDR1 and CDR2 sequences are ENHRY and SYGVKD. This CDR3 reads CAISVGGDYGYTF. In DNA, the CDR3 is TGTGCCATCAGTGTGGGAGGGGACTATGGCTACACCTTC.

The chain has TRBV5-1 and TRBJ1-3; 7 bases fit TRBD1. CDR1 and CDR2 from the germline V gene are SGHRS and YFSETQ. The CDR3 runs 14 residues. Trimming removed 4 bases from V and 2 bases from J; junction bases left unmatched: 3. The CDR3 DNA follows: TGCGCCAGCAGCCCACAGGGGACTGGAAACACCATATATTTT. It encodes CASSPQGTGNTIYF.

The genes are TRBV4-1 and TRBJ1-2, with a tentative D call TRBD1 (5 bases). V was clipped by 2 bases and J by 0 bases, with 16 bases between them. The CDR3 consists of 17 residues. Germline loops: CDR1 MGHRA, CDR2 YSYEKL. The CDR3 reads CASSQPSGQTANYGYTF. The CDR3 DNA reads TGCGCCAGCAGCCAACCATCGGGCCAGACAGCTAACTATGGCTACACCTTC.